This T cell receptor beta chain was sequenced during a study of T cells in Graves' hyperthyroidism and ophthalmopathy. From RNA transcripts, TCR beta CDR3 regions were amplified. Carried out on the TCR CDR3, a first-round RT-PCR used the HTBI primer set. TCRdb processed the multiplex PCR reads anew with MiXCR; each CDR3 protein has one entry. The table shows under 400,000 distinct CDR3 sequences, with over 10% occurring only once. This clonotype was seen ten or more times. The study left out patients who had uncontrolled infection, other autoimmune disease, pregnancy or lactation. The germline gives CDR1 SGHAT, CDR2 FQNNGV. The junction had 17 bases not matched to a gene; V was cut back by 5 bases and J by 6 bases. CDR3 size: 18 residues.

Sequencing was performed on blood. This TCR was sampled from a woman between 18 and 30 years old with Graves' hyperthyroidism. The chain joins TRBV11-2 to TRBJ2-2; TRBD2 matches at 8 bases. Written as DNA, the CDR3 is TGTGCCAGCAGCCCCCGTCGGAGCGGGAGACGGGGATCCGGGGAGCTGTTTTTT. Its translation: CASSPRRSGRRGSGELFF. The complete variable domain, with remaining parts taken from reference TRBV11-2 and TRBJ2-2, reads EAGVAQSPRYKIIEKRQSVAFWCNPISGHATLYWYQQILGQGPKLLIQFQNNGVVDDSQLPKDRFSAERLKGVDSTLKIQPAKLEDSAVYLCASSPRRSGRRGSGELFFGEGSRLTVL.